This entry describes one TCR beta chain. What it binds is unknown. This specimen comes from a study of post-analysis software for immune sequencing data. Overall study results and limits: A few TRBV segments (TRBV5-6, TRBV5-1 and TRBV20-1 among them) occurred more frequently in patients than in controls.

Libraries were made from TCR beta cDNA, and they carried unique molecular identifiers. TCRdb redid the calling of the PCR reads with MiXCR, one entry per CDR3 protein. Of approximately 250,000 distinct CDR3 sequences listed, 35% to 45% are singletons. This CDR3 comprises 17 residues. The V segment lost 3 bases and the J segment 4 bases; nucleotides outside the gene matches: 10. CDR1 is SGHDT, CDR2 YYEEEE, per germline. The specimen sequenced was blood. The receptor comes from a girl under 18 with multiple sclerosis. This chain joins TRBV5-6 and TRBJ2-2, with 9 bases matching TRBD2. The CDR3 coding sequence is TGTGCCAGCAGCTCCCGGCAGGCGGGGGGGAGCACCGGGGAGCTGTTTTTT. It yields the protein CASSSRQAGGSTGELFF.